This T cell receptor (delta chain) was obtained from a study of Vδ1+ human thymocytes. Extracted RNA was reverse transcribed into cDNA. The CDR3 regions were amplified by multiplex PCR from V-gene primers to a constant-region primer. TCRdb re-identified clones in the multiplex PCR reads via CATT. The data hold 20,000 to 25,000 delta-chain clones, with 25% to 30% observed a single time. The sorted cells were CD3+ Vdelta1+ Vdelta2- thymocytes from alphabeta-depleted thymus. This CDR3 is 16 amino acids long. The germline V gene has CDR1 TSWWSYY and CDR2 QGS. Trimming removed 4 bases from V and 0 bases from J; junction bases left unmatched: 5. Concerning this clone itself: Its antigen is unidentified.

General study findings and limits: Many TRG clonotypes were shared between donors; TRD repertoires were essentially private. In the thymus, TRG and TRD repertoires looked highly polyclonal with Gaussian CDR3 lengths. Unlike peripheral blood Vdelta1+ controls, thymic delta-chain sequences included 20% to 25% Vdelta2 and few Vdelta3.

The receptor was isolated from a boy younger than two who had congenital heart surgery. The chain links TRDV1 to TRDJ1; 10 bases map to TRDD3. Sequenced: Vdelta1+ gamma-delta thymocytes from the thymus. Noted subset: FACS-sorted CD3+ TCRalphabeta- TCRVdelta1+ TCRVdelta2- thymocytes. The CDR3 loop is CALGVLGDLYTDKLIF. In DNA form, the CDR3 reads TGTGCTCTTGGGGTACTGGGGGATTTGTACACCGATAAACTCATCTTT.